The clone carrying this T cell receptor beta chain was observed a single time. This table comes from immunoSEQ multiplex PCR, and its TCRdb copy is limited to in-frame clones, with some not included. The sample shows tens of thousands of clones, more than 90% of them seen only once. The data were taken from a study of T cell changes during pregnancy in multiple sclerosis. V shed 5 bases and J shed 8 bases, with 15 bases lying between them. From germline, CDR1 is MNHEY and CDR2 SVGAGI. The CDR3 contains 13 residues. The rearrangement uses TRBV6-5 and TRBJ1-2; the D gene is possibly TRBD1 (5 bases). The origin of this receptor is a female donor in good health, enrolled as a control in a pregnancy study. The specimen comprised CD4+ T cells from peripheral blood mononuclear cells, sampled in the second trimester of pregnancy. For the CDR3, the DNA is TGTGCCAGCAGTACCGGGACTTCGGCGGGCTACACCTTC. This translates into CASSTGTSAGYTF.